The source of this T cell receptor (beta chain) is a study of blood T cell repertoires in COVID-19. Study as a whole: COVID-19 samples, acute and convalescent, were from the United States, Italy and Spain. PBMCs, B-cell-depleted T cells, or T cells were the source of the cDNA or gDNA that made up the material.

The CDR3 runs to 12 residues. Germline-derived CDR1 and CDR2 are LGHDT and YNNKEL (reference sequence). V lost 6 bases and J 4 bases, leaving 10 bases between the germline ends. Seattle enrolled patients during active infection and tracked them longitudinally. Study processing details: Researchers report that nucleated cell counts were estimated from reference gene primer amplification. Measured with immunoSEQ multiplex PCR; TCRdb has only the in-frame clones, and not every one. V and J calls and clone size follow that table, whereas D and trimming were derived from the DNA. The top ten hold about 22% of the sample, which has about 49,000 clones, 81% seen once. Comment on this clone: The same CDR3 can be traced to other DNA sequences in this sample.

The chain is built from TRBV3-1 (or the pseudogene TRBV3-2) and TRBJ2-7; D may be TRBD1 (6 bases). This clonotype was sampled from a woman at least 80 years old with COVID-19, enrolled during active disease. The specimen was peripheral blood. The DNA of the CDR3 is TGTGCCAGCAGTCGACAGGCTTACGAGCAGTACTTC. It specifies CASSRQAYEQYF.